A single sample is the source of the 20 T cell receptor beta chains below, sequenced in a study of blood T cell repertoires in COVID-19. TCRdb keeps only in-frame clones here, not all; method: immunoSEQ multiplex PCR. The sample records about 54,000 clones, over 80% being singletons. The sample was peripheral blood. The receptor source for this set is a human donor in a cohort sampled during active COVID-19.

V and J are TRBV10-3 and TRBJ2-7, with D tentatively TRBD1 (5 bases). The V end lost 3 bases, the J end lost 7 bases, and 10 bases lay between the germline ends. This CDR3 spans 12 amino acids. Per the germline V gene, CDR1 is ENHRY and CDR2 is SYGVKD. The CDR3 sequence: CAISDRVAEQYF. CDR3 sequence (DNA): TGTGCCATCAGTGACAGGGTTGCGGAGCAGTACTTC.

The chain combines TRBV4-3 with TRBJ1-5; no clear D gene. The length of the CDR3 is 15 residues. Trimming removed 1 base from V and 7 bases from J, with 14 bases in between. Germline-derived CDR1 and CDR2 are LGHNA and YSLEER. CDR3 DNA sequence: TGCGCCAGCAGCCAAGGGGCGGGTTCTGAGCAGCCCCAGCATTTT. Amino acids: CASSQGAGSEQPQHF.

The chain carries TRBV5-1 and TRBJ2-2, with 9 bases that match TRBD1. The CDR3 contains 14 residues. The ends lost 3 bases at V and 5 bases at J; junction bases unmatched: 2. Germline loops: CDR1 SGHRS, CDR2 YFSETQ. CDR3 loop: CASSSGQGTGELFF. Here the CDR3 DNA reads TGCGCCAGCAGCTCCGGACAGGGGACCGGGGAGCTGTTTTTT.

The chain uses TRBV28 and TRBJ2-7; D might be TRBD2 (6 bases). CDR3 length equals 14 residues. Germline V gives CDR1 MDHEN, CDR2 SYDVKM. Trimming pared 5 bases from V and 6 bases from J, leaving 17 bases between. CDR3 protein: CASSKTGGLSEQYF. CDR3 nucleotides: TGTGCCAGCAGTAAAACAGGAGGGCTCTCCGAGCAGTACTTC. The complete variable domain, with remaining parts taken from reference TRBV28 and TRBJ2-7, reads DVKVTQSSRYLVKRTGEKVFLECVQDMDHENMFWYRQDPGLGLRLIYFSYDVKMKEKGDIPEGYSVSREKKERFSLILESASTNQTSMYLCASSKTGGLSEQYFGPGTRLTVT.

The chain is built from TRBV5-1 and TRBJ2-5; the match to TRBD1 covers 7 bases. The V gene's germline CDR1 is SGHRS and CDR2 YFSETQ. Trimming removed 2 bases from V and 4 bases from J; junction bases left unmatched: 8. This CDR3 is 15 amino acids long. The CDR3, as DNA: TGCGCCAGCAGCTTATCCACAGGGGTTCGAGAGACCCAGTACTTC. As protein: CASSLSTGVRETQYF.

The chain links TRBV3-1 (or the pseudogene TRBV3-2) to TRBJ2-1, with 7 bases fitting TRBD2. Unmatched junction bases numbered 3, after V lost 6 bases and J lost 1 base. Germline CDR1 reads LGHDT; CDR2 reads YNNKEL (reference sequence). There are 14 residues in the CDR3. The CDR3 here is CASRRAGSYNEQFF. CDR3 bases: TGTGCCAGCAGGAGAGCGGGGTCCTACAATGAGCAGTTCTTC.

This chain connects TRBV6-6 to TRBJ2-1; D is uncertain. Trimming took 5 bases from V and 0 from J, leaving 14 bases between them. This CDR3 is 16 amino acids long. Per germline, CDR1 MNHNY and CDR2 SVGAGI (reference sequence). The CDR3 sequence: CASSASTWSSYNEQFF. The CDR3 DNA reads as TGTGCCAGCAGTGCCTCGACCTGGAGCTCCTACAATGAGCAGTTCTTC.

This rearrangement joins TRBV3-1 (or the pseudogene TRBV3-2) to TRBJ2-5, with TRBD2 identical over 9 bases. The CDR3 runs to 18 residues. The trim removed 4 bases at V and 3 bases at J, leaving 15 bases unmatched. CDR1 is LGHDT, CDR2 YNNKEL, per germline (reference sequence). The CDR3 nucleotides read TGTGCCAGCAGCCGAGATAGCGGGGGCCGAGGCCTTGAAGAGACCCAGTACTTC. Protein sequence: CASSRDSGGRGLEETQYF.

The chain uses TRBV15 and TRBJ2-7; D is undetermined. Trimming removed 0 bases at V and 7 bases at J, with 10 bases between. Germline V gives CDR1 LNHNV, CDR2 YYDKDF (reference sequence). The CDR3 length is 13 residues. The CDR3 spells CATSRDLTGEQYF. In DNA, the CDR3 is TGTGCCACCAGCAGAGATTTAACCGGGGAGCAGTACTTC.

This clone was seen just once. V usage is TRBV7-9 and J usage is TRBJ2-4; 15 positions match TRBD2. The trim removed 5 bases at V and 2 bases at J, leaving 4 bases unmatched. The CDR3 spans 17 residues. The germline V gene has CDR1 SEHNR and CDR2 FQNEAQ (reference sequence). In nucleotides, the CDR3 is TGTGCCAGCAGCGACGGGACTAGCGGGGGGACCAAAAACATTCAGTACTTC. This encodes CASSDGTSGGTKNIQYF.

The genes are TRBV2 and TRBJ2-7; possibly TRBD1 for D (5 bases). The CDR3 contains 14 residues. Trimming took 6 bases from V and 3 from J, leaving 15 bases between them. The germline CDR1 and CDR2 sequences are SNHLY and FYNNEI. The CDR3, as DNA: TGTGCCAGCAGCGCGACGGACATCGTCTACGAGCAGTACTTC. This sequence encodes CASSATDIVYEQYF. Together with reference TRBV2 and TRBJ2-7, the CDR3 gives the full variable domain: EPEVTQTPSHQVTQMGQEVILRCVPISNHLYFYWYRQILGQKVEFLVSFYNNEISEKSEIFDDQFSVERPDGSNFTLKIRSTKLEDSAMYFCASSATDIVYEQYFGPGTRLTVT.

The CDR3 coding sequence is TGTGCCAGCTCACCGGGGGTAGCGGCCCGGCTGCGCGAGCAGTACTTC. Encoded protein: CASSPGVAARLREQYF. The chain links TRBV18 to TRBJ2-7; tentative D call: TRBD2 (6 bases). The CDR3 consists of 16 residues. Trimming shortened V by 3 bases and J by 6 bases, and 21 bases separated the two germline ends. Germline assignment: CDR1 KGHSH and CDR2 LQKENI.

This rearrangement joins TRBV5-4 to TRBJ2-2; D is uncertain. The germline V and J ends were trimmed by 4 bases and 6 bases, with 7 bases remaining between them. The germline V gene encodes CDR1 SGHNT and CDR2 YYREEE (reference sequence). The CDR3 is 12 amino acids. The CDR3 nucleotides are TGTGCCAGCAGCACTTCGGCCGGGGAGCTGTTTTTT. It yields the protein CASSTSAGELFF.

This chain joins TRBV6-1 and TRBJ2-2; D is perhaps TRBD2 (5 bases). This CDR3 has 16 residues. V was cut by 3 bases and J by 4 bases, with 15 bases left in between. Per the germline V gene, CDR1 is MNHNS and CDR2 is SASEGT. The DNA of the CDR3 is TGTGCCAGCAGTGACCTAAATCGGGGAAGCACCGGGGAGCTGTTTTTT. Residues: CASSDLNRGSTGELFF.

This sequence joins TRBV12-3 or TRBV12-4 and TRBJ2-1, with unresolved D. The CDR3 sequence is 13 residues long. Trimming took off 6 bases at V and 6 bases at J, with 12 bases between the two ends. Here the CDR3 DNA reads TGTGCCAGCAGCCCCTTGGGCCCCAATGAGCAGTTCTTC. Amino acid sequence: CASSPLGPNEQFF.

V gene TRBV7-3 combines with J gene TRBJ2-3; 8 nucleotides line up with TRBD2. V lost 10 bases and J lost 4; bases outside the gene matches: 7. The germline CDR1 and CDR2 sequences are SGHTA and FQGTGA. The CDR3 runs 13 residues. The CDR3 sequence is CATSGSGSDTQYF. The CDR3 DNA sequence: TGTGCCACGAGCGGGAGCGGATCAGATACGCAGTATTTT. Full variable domain (remainder filled in from reference TRBV7-3 and TRBJ2-3): GAGVSQTPSNKVTEKGKYVELRCDPISGHTALYWYRQSLGQGPEFLIYFQGTGAADDSGLPNDRFFAVRPEGSVSTLKIQRTERGDSAVYLCATSGSGSDTQYFGPGTRLTVL.

This chain links TRBV4-1 with TRBJ2-7, with TRBD2 matching 10 bases. The CDR3 runs to 19 residues. Germline CDR1 is MGHRA and CDR2 is YSYEKL. V was pared by 1 base and J by 0 bases, with 12 bases of the junction left unmatched. The CDR3 sequence: CASSQASTTTSGASYEQYF. Here the CDR3 DNA reads TGCGCCAGCAGCCAAGCCTCCACCACAACTAGCGGGGCCTCCTACGAGCAGTACTTC.

CDR3 sequence reads: CASSQFNNYGYTF. In DNA form, the CDR3 reads TGTGCCAGCAGCCAATTCAATAACTATGGCTACACCTTC. The gene calls are TRBV3-1 (or the pseudogene TRBV3-2) and TRBJ1-2; D remains ambiguous. The CDR3 is 13 residues long. Germline values: CDR1 LGHDT, CDR2 YNNKEL (reference sequence). V lost 2 bases and J 1 base, leaving 5 bases between the germline ends.

The V and J genes are TRBV7-3 and TRBJ2-7; maybe TRBD1 (6 bases). Germline lookup yields CDR1 SGHTA and CDR2 FQGTGA. Trimming removed 3 bases at V and 3 bases at J, with 12 bases between. This CDR3 region has 14 residues. Here the CDR3 DNA reads TGTGCCAGCAGCTTCCAGACAGGAAACTACGAGCAGTACTTC. It codes for CASSFQTGNYEQYF.

The rearrangement joins TRBV21-1 to TRBJ2-2; TRBD1, the D gene given by the table, was not confirmed from the DNA. TRBV21-1 is listed as a pseudogene. The CDR3 extends over 18 amino acids. As DNA, the CDR3 is TGTGCCAGCAGCAAAGCCCCTGGCAGGGACAGGCTTACCGGGGAGCTGTTTTTT. It codes for CASSKAPGRDRLTGELFF.